The 18 T cell receptor beta chains in this list originate from one sample, sequenced in a study of blood T cell repertoires in COVID-19. The assay was immunoSEQ multiplex PCR, and TCRdb's table has in-frame clones only and misses some. The sample has around 170,000 clones; roughly four fifths are singletons. The sequenced sample consisted of PBMCs or T cells enriched from blood (not recorded which). The receptors shown here come from a man aged 50 to 60 who had recovered from COVID-19.

This sequence joins TRBV21-1 and TRBJ1-2; no check of the table's D call, TRBD1, against the DNA was made. TRBV21-1 is a documented pseudogene. The CDR3 has 15 amino acids. DNA for the CDR3: TGTGCCAGCATGTCTGCGGGGACAGGGAGGAATGGCTACACCTTC. Its protein is CASMSAGTGRNGYTF.

The CDR3 loop is CASSFLDRGGGYTF. The CDR3 DNA reads as TGTGCCAGCAGTTTCTTGGACAGGGGGGGTGGCTACACCTTC. The rearrangement uses TRBV27 and TRBJ1-2; TRBD1 aligns across 10 bases. This CDR3 is built from 14 residues. Germline CDR1 and CDR2: MNHEY and SMNVEV (reference sequence). With 3 bases clipped from V and 7 bases from J, the junction kept 5 bases outside the gene matches.

The table lists this clone with a few counts. This rearrangement joins TRBV6-5 to TRBJ2-7, with D possibly being TRBD2 (6 bases). The CDR3 extends over 11 amino acids. The V end was cut by 4 bases, the J end by 5 bases, with 6 bases between. Per the germline V gene, CDR1 is MNHEY and CDR2 is SVGAGI. The CDR3 sequence is CASSSGDEQYF. The CDR3 DNA reads TGTGCCAGCAGTTCGGGGGACGAGCAGTACTTC.

A single count supports this clone. This chain uses TRBV6-5 with TRBJ1-1; 8 nucleotides line up with TRBD1. The CDR3 contains 15 residues. With 0 bases clipped from V and 7 bases from J, the junction kept 7 bases outside the gene matches. CDR1 is MNHEY and CDR2 is SVGAGI in the germline V gene. CDR3 sequence: CASSYSTGEGDEAFF. CDR3 nucleotide sequence: TGTGCCAGCAGTTACTCGACAGGGGAAGGGGATGAAGCTTTCTTT.

The genes are TRBV6-1 and TRBJ2-4, with TRBD1 matching over 9 bases. J gave up 0 bases and V 4 bases, and 13 bases lay outside the gene matches. CDR1 and CDR2 (germline): MNHNS, SASEGT. The CDR3 extends over 19 amino acids. The CDR3 DNA is TGTGCCAGCAGTGCCGACAGGGGGACTGGGATGGTAGCCAAAAACATTCAGTACTTC. It specifies CASSADRGTGMVAKNIQYF.

This chain joins TRBV5-1 and TRBJ2-5, with 9 bases fitting TRBD2. Per germline, CDR1 SGHRS and CDR2 YFSETQ. The CDR3 is 17 amino acids. Trimming took 4 bases from V and 2 from J; bases not matched to a gene: 12. The CDR3 spells CASSPGIGTSRQETQYF. CDR3 sequence (DNA): TGCGCCAGCAGCCCAGGGATCGGGACTAGCCGGCAAGAGACCCAGTACTTC.

This rearrangement joins TRBV5-6 to TRBJ2-2; TRBD1 agrees at 9 bases. CDR1 SGHDT and CDR2 YYEEEE come from the germline V gene. The CDR3 has 19 amino acids. Unmatched junction bases numbered 12, after V lost 2 bases and J lost 1 base. The CDR3 loop is CASSFPGQGSRWNTGELFF. CDR3 nucleotide sequence: TGTGCCAGCAGCTTTCCGGGACAGGGATCGCGGTGGAACACCGGGGAGCTGTTTTTT.

The V gene is TRBV3-1 (or the pseudogene TRBV3-2), the J gene TRBJ2-3, with no clear D. The V gene's germline CDR1 is LGHDT and CDR2 YNNKEL (reference sequence). V lost 4 bases to trimming and J lost 3 bases, with 5 bases between them. The length of the CDR3 is 12 residues. The CDR3 is CASSLRTDTQYF. DNA of the CDR3: TGTGCCAGCAGCCTCCGGACAGATACGCAGTATTTT.

The chain links TRBV13 to TRBJ2-1; TRBD2 aligns across 10 bases. Losses at the gene ends were 5 bases for V and 1 base for J; bases not matched to a gene: 8. This CDR3 has 17 amino acids. CDR1 PRHDT and CDR2 FYEKMQ come from the germline V gene (reference sequence). As DNA, the CDR3 is TGTGCCAGCAGCCCCCTTTCTAGCGGGAGTTCCTACAATGAGCAGTTCTTC. Translating gives CASSPLSSGSSYNEQFF.

The CDR3 loop is CASSQDTGFGNTIYF. CDR3 in DNA: TGCGCCAGCAGCCAAGATACAGGGTTCGGAAACACCATATATTTT. The chain couples TRBV4-1 to TRBJ1-3; D is possibly TRBD1 (6 bases). There are 15 residues in the CDR3. V was cut by 0 bases and J by 4 bases, with 10 bases left in between. CDR1 and CDR2 from the germline V gene are MGHRA and YSYEKL.

The V and J genes are TRBV5-6 and TRBJ1-2, with a tentative D call TRBD1 (6 bases). The CDR3 runs 15 residues. Trimming removed 1 base at V and 8 bases at J, with 18 bases between. Germline V gene data show CDR1 as SGHDT and CDR2 as YYEEEE. The CDR3 here is CASSLYRVPVEGYTF. Here the CDR3 DNA reads TGTGCCAGCAGCTTGTACAGGGTACCCGTGGAGGGCTACACCTTC.

V is TRBV2 and J is TRBJ1-5, with D possibly matching TRBD1 (5 bases). Deletions cut 7 bases from V and 3 bases from J, with 16 bases between. Germline CDR1 SNHLY, CDR2 FYNNEI. The CDR3 length is 15 residues. The CDR3 region is CASNGEGNNNQPQHF. As DNA, the CDR3 is TGTGCCAGCAATGGGGAGGGGAATAACAATCAGCCCCAGCATTTT.

This chain uses TRBV7-2 with TRBJ1-2; D not resolved. CDR3 size: 13 residues. CDR1 is SGHTA, CDR2 FQGNSA, per germline. Trimming took 2 bases from V and 6 from J, leaving 10 bases between them. DNA of the CDR3: TGTGCCAGCAGCTTATCGGCCGGGAATGGCTACACCTTC. Translated: CASSLSAGNGYTF.

The chain has TRBV7-2 and TRBJ2-5; D is perhaps TRBD2 (5 bases). Germline V gene lookup returns CDR1 SGHTA and CDR2 FQGNSA. Trimming took off 5 bases at V and 4 bases at J, with 20 bases between the two ends. This CDR3 is 16 amino acids long. This CDR3 reads CASSPSIATRGETQYF. In DNA, the CDR3 is TGTGCCAGCAGCCCCTCCATAGCGACCCGCGGAGAGACCCAGTACTTC.

V gene TRBV7-2 combines with J gene TRBJ2-2; possibly TRBD2 for D (5 bases). CDR1 SGHTA and CDR2 FQGNSA come from the germline V gene. The CDR3 consists of 16 residues. Trimming shortened V by 0 bases and J by 4 bases, and 12 bases separated the two germline ends. The CDR3 DNA reads as TGTGCCAGCAGCTTAGCCGGGGTGGGAAGCACCGGGGAGCTGTTTTTT. Protein product: CASSLAGVGSTGELFF.

The chain has TRBV7-9 and TRBJ1-2, with 7 bases fitting TRBD1. Germline V gives CDR1 SEHNR, CDR2 FQNEAQ (reference sequence). Losses at the gene ends were 1 base for V and 5 bases for J; bases not matched to a gene: 7. CDR3 length: 15 amino acids. The CDR3 nucleotides read TGTGCCAGCAGCTTAGTCGGACAGGTTAATTATGGCTACACCTTC. This encodes CASSLVGQVNYGYTF.

V is TRBV30 and J is TRBJ1-2, with D possibly being TRBD1 (5 bases). Germline CDR1 reads GTSNPN; CDR2 reads SVGIG (reference sequence). V shed 0 bases and J shed 4 bases, with 12 bases lying between them. The CDR3 contains 14 residues. The chain's CDR3 is CAWSVDRRSYGYTF. CDR3 DNA sequence: TGTGCCTGGAGTGTCGACAGACGTTCCTATGGCTACACCTTC.

The chain recombines TRBV6-1 with TRBJ1-6, with 7 bases aligning to TRBD1. CDR1 MNHNS and CDR2 SASEGT come from the germline V gene. The CDR3 contains 16 residues. V shed 4 bases, J shed 7 bases, and the junction held 10 bases outside the gene matches. This CDR3 reads CASSGSTGDANSPLHF. In nucleotides, the CDR3 is TGTGCCAGCAGTGGCTCTACAGGGGATGCCAATTCACCCCTCCACTTT.